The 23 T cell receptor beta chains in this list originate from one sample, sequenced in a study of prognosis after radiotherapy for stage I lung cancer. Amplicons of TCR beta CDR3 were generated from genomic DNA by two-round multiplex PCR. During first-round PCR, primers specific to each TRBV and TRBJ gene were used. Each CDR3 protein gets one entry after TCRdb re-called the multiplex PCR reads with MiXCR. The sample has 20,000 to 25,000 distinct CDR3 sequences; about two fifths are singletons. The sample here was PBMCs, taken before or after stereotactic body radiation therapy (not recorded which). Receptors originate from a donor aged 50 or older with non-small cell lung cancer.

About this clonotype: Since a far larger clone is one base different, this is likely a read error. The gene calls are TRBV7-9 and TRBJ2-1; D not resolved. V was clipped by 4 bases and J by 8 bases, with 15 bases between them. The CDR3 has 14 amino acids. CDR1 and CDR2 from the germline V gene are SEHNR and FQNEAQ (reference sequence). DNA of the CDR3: TGTGCCAGCAGCTACACCCGCCAGTGCGATGAGCAGTTCTTC. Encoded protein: CASSYTRQCDEQFF.

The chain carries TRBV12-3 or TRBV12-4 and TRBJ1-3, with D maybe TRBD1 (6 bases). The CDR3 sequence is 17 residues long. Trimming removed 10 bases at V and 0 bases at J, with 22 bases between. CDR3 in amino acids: CAIAKGGAYSSGNTIYF. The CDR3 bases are TGTGCCATCGCCAAAGGGGGTGCTTACAGCTCTGGAAACACCATATATTTT.

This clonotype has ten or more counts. CDR3 DNA sequence: TGTGCCAGCAGCTCGGGACAAATCACAGATACGCAGTATTTT. It translates to CASSSGQITDTQYF. The chain links TRBV7-9 to TRBJ2-3; possible D gene TRBD1, 6 bases. The CDR3 sequence is 14 residues long. Germline assignment: CDR1 SEHNR and CDR2 FQNEAQ (reference sequence). Trimming removed 4 bases from V and 2 bases from J, with 10 bases in between.

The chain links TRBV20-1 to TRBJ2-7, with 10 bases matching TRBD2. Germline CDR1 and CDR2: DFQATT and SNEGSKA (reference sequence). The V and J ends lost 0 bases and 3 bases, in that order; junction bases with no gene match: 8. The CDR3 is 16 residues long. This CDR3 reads CSARDRRTSGYYEQYF. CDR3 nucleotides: TGCAGTGCTAGAGACCGACGGACTAGCGGATACTACGAGCAGTACTTC.

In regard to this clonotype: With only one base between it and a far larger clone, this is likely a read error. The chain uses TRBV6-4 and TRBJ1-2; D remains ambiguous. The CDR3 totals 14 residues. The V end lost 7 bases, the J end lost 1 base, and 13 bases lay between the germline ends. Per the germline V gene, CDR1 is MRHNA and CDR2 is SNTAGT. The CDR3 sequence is CASTHAFFNYGYTF. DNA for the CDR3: TGTGCCAGCACCCATGCCTTTTTTAACTATGGCTACACCTTC.

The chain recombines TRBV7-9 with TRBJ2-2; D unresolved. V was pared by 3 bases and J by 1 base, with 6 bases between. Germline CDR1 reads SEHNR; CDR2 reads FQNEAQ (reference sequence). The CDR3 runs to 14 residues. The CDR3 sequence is CASSFGGNTGELFF. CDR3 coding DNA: TGTGCCAGCAGCTTTGGCGGGAACACCGGGGAGCTGTTTTTT.

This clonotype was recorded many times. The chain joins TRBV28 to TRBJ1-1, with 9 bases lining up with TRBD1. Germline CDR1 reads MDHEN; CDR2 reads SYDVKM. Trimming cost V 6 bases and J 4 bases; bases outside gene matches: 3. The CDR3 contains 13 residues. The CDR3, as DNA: TGTGCCAGCAGCCCGGACAGGGGCACTGAAGCTTTCTTT. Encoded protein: CASSPDRGTEAFF.

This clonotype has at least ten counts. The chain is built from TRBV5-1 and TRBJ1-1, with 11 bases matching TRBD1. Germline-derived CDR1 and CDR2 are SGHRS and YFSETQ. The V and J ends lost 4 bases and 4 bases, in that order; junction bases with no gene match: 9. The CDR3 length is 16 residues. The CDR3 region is CASSDRDRGLVTEAFF. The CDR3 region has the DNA TGCGCCAGCAGCGACCGGGACAGGGGGTTGGTCACTGAAGCTTTCTTT.

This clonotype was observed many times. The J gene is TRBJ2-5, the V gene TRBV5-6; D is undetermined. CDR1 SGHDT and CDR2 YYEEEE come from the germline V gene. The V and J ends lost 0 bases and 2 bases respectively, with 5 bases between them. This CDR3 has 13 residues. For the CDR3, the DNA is TGTGCCAGCAGCTTGGAGGTACAAGAGACCCAGTACTTC. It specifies CASSLEVQETQYF.

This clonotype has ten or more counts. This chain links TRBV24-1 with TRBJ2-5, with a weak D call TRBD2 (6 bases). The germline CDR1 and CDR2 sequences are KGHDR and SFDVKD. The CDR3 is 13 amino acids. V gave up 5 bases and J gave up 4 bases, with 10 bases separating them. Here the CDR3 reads CATSVRGSETQYF. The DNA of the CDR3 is TGTGCCACCAGTGTCCGGGGGTCAGAGACCCAGTACTTC.

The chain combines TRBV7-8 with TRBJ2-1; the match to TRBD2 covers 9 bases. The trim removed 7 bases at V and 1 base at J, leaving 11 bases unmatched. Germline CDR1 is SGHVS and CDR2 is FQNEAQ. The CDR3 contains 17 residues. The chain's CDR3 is CASIPTMTSGSYNEQFF. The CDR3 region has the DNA TGTGCCAGCATACCTACGATGACTAGCGGATCCTACAATGAGCAGTTCTTC.

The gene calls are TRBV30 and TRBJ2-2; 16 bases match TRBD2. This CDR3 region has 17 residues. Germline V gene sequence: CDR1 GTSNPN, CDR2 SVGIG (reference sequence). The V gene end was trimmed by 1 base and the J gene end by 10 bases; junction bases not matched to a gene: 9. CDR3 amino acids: CAWSGGTSGGGVMELFF. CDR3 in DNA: TGTGCCTGGAGTGGTGGGACTAGCGGGGGGGGGGTGATGGAGCTGTTTTTT.

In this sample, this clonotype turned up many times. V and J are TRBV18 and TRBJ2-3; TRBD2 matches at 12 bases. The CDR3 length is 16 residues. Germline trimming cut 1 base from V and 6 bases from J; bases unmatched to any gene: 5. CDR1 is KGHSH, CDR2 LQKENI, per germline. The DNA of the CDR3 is TGTGCCAGCTCACCACGACTAGCGGGAGCCCGGGATACGCAGTATTTT. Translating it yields CASSPRLAGARDTQYF.

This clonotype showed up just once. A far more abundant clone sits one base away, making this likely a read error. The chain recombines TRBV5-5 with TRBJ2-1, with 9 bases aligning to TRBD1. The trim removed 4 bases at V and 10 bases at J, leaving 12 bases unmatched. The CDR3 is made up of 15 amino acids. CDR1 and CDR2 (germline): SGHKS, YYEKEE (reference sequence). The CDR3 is CASSGFGTGFYEQFF. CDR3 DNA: TGTGCCAGCAGCGGGTTCGGGACAGGGTTCTACGAGCAGTTCTTC.

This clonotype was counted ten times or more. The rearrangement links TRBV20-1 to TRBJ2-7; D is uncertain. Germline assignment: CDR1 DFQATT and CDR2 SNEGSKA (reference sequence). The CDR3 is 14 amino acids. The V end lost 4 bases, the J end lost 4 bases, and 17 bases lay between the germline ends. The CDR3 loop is CSANPVGSRYEQYF. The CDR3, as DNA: TGCAGTGCTAATCCCGTCGGGTCGCGGTACGAGCAGTACTTC.

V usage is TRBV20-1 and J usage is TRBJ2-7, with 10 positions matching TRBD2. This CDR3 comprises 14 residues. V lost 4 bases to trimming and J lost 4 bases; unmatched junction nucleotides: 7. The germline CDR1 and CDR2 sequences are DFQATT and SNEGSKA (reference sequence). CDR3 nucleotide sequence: TGCAGTGCTAATGGTTCTAGCGGGAGTTACGAGCAGTACTTC. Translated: CSANGSSGSYEQYF.

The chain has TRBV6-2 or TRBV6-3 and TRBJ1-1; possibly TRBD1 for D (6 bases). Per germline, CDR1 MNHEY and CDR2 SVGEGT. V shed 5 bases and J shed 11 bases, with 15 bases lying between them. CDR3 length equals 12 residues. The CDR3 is CASSTGTLCAFF. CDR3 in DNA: TGTGCCAGCAGTACAGGGACCCTGTGCGCTTTCTTT.

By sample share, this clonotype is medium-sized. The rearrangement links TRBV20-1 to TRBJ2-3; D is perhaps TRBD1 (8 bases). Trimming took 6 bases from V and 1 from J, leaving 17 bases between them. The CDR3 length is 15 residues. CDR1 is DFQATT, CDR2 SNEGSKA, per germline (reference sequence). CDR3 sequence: CSADRDYPRTDTQYF. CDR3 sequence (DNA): TGCAGTGCGGACAGGGACTACCCACGCACAGATACGCAGTATTTT.

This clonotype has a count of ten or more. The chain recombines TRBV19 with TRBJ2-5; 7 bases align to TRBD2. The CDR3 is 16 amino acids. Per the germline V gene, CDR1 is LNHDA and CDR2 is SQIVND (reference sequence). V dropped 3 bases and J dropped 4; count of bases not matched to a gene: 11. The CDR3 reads CASSIWGGSGGETQYF. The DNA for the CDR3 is TGTGCCAGTAGTATCTGGGGAGGCTCGGGGGGAGAGACCCAGTACTTC.

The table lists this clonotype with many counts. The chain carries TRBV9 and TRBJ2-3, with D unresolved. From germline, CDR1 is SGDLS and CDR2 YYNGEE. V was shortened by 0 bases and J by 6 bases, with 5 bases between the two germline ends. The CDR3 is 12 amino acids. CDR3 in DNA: TGTGCCAGCAGCGTAGGACGGGATACGCAGTATTTT. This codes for CASSVGRDTQYF. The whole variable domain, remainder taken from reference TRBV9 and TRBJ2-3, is DSGVTQTPKHLITATGQRVTLRCSPRSGDLSVYWYQQSLDQGLQFLIQYYNGEERAKGNILERFSAQQFPDLHSELNLSSLELGDSALYFCASSVGRDTQYFGPGTRLTVL.

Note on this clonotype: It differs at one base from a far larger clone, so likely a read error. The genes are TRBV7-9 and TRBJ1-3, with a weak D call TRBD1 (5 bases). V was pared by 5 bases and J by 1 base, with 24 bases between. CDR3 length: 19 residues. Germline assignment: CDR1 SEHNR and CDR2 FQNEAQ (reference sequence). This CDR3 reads CASSLYWDGTAISGNTIYF. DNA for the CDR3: TGTGCCAGCAGCCTATACTGGGACGGGACTGCAATTTCTGGAAACACCATATATTTT.

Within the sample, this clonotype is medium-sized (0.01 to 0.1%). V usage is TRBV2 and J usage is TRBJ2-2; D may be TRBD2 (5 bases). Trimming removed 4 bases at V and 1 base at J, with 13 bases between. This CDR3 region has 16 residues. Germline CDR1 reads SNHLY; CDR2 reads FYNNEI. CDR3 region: CASSAEGIENTGELFF. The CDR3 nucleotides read TGTGCCAGCAGTGCTGAGGGAATCGAGAACACCGGGGAGCTGTTTTTT.

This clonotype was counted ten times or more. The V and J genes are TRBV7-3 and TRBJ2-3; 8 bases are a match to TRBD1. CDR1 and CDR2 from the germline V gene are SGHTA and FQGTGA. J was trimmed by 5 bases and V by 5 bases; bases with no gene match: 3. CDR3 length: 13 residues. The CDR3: CASSTTGGDTQYF. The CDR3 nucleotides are TGTGCCAGCAGCACCACAGGGGGAGATACGCAGTATTTT.